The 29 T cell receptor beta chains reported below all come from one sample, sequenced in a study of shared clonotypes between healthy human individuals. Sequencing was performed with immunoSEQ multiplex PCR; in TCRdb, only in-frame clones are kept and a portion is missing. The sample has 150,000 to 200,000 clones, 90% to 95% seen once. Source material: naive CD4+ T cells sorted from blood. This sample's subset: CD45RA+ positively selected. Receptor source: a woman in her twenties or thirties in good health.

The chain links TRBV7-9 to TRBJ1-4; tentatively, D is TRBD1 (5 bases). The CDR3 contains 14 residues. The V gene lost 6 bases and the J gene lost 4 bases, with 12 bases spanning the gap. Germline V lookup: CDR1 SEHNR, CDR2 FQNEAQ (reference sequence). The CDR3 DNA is TGTGCCAGCAGTCCCCCGGGGGTTAATGAAAAACTGTTTTTT. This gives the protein CASSPPGVNEKLFF. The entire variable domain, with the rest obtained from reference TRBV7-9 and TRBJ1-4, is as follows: DTGVSQNPRHKITKRGQNVTFRCDPISEHNRLYWYRQTLGQGPEFLTYFQNEAQLEKSRLLSDRFSAERPKGSFSTLEIQRTEQGDSAMYLCASSPPGVNEKLFFGSGTQLSVL.

CDR3: CASSDFRGRNQPQHF. CDR3 DNA: TGTGCCAGCAGTGACTTCCGGGGGCGGAATCAGCCCCAGCATTTT. The rearrangement joins TRBV6-4 to TRBJ1-5, with D tentatively TRBD1 (6 bases). V was trimmed by 1 base and J by 4 bases, leaving 11 bases between them. Germline assignment: CDR1 MRHNA and CDR2 SNTAGT. The CDR3 consists of 15 residues.

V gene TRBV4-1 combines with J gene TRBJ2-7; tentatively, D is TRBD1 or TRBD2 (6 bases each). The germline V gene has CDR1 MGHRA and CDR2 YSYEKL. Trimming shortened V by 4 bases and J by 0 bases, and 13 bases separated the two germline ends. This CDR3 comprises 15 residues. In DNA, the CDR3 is TGCGCCAGCAGCCTCGTGGCGGGACACTCCTACGAGCAGTACTTC. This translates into CASSLVAGHSYEQYF.

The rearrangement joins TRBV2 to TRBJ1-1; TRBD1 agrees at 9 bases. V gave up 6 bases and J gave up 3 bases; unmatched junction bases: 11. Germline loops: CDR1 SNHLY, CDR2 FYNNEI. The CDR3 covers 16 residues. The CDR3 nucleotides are TGTGCCAGCAGACCCGACAGGGGGAGAGGTCACACTGAAGCTTTCTTT. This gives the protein CASRPDRGRGHTEAFF.

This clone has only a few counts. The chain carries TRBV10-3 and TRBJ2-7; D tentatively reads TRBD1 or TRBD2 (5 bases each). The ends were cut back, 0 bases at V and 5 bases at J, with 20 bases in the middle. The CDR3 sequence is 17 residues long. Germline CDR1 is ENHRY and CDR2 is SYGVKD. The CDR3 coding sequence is TGTGCCATCAGTGAGTCGTTTTTTCGGGACGGAGCTGACGAGCAGTACTTC. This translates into CAISESFFRDGADEQYF.

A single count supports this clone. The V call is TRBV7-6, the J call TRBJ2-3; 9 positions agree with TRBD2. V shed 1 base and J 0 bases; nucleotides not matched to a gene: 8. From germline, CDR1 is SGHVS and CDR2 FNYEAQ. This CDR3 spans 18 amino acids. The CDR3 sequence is CASSLEGTSMGSTDTQYF. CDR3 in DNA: TGTGCCAGCAGCTTAGAAGGGACTAGCATGGGTAGCACAGATACGCAGTATTTT.

The CDR3 reads CASSSRSGTQETQYF. DNA of the CDR3: TGTGCCAGCAGCTCCCGGAGTGGAACCCAAGAGACCCAGTACTTC. This chain connects TRBV7-9 to TRBJ2-5; D remains ambiguous. Germline V gene lookup returns CDR1 SEHNR and CDR2 FQNEAQ (reference sequence). V lost 4 bases and J 1 base, leaving 13 bases between the germline ends. This CDR3 comprises 15 residues.

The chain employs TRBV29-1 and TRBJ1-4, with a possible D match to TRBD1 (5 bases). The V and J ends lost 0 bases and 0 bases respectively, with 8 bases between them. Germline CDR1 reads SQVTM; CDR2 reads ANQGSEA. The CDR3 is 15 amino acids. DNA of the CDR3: TGCAGCGTTGAAGATGAGGGACCAACTAATGAAAAACTGTTTTTT. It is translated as CSVEDEGPTNEKLFF.

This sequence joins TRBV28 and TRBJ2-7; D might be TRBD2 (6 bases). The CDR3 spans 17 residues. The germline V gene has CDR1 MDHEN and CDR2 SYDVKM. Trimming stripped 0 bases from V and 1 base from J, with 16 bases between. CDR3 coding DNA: TGTGCCAGCAGTTTATGGGTAAGGTCGGAGGGGTCCTACGAGCAGTACTTC. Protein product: CASSLWVRSEGSYEQYF.

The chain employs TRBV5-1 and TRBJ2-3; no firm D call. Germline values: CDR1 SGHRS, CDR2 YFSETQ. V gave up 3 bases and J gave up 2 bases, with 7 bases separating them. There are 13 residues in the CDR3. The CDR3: CASSSESTDTQYF. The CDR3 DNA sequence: TGCGCCAGCAGCTCGGAGTCCACAGATACGCAGTATTTT.

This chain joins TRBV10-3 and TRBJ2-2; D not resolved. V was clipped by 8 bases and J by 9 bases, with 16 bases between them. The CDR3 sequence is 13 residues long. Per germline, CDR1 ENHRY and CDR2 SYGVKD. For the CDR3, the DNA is TGTGCCATCCTGGCTACCCCAGACCGGGAGCTGTTTTTT. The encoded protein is CAILATPDRELFF.

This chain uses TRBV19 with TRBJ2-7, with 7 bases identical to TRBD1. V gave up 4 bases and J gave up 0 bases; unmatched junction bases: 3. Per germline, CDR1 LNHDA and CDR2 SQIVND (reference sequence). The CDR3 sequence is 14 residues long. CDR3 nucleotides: TGTGCCAGTAGTAGCGACAGGGCCTCCTACGAGCAGTACTTC. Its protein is CASSSDRASYEQYF.

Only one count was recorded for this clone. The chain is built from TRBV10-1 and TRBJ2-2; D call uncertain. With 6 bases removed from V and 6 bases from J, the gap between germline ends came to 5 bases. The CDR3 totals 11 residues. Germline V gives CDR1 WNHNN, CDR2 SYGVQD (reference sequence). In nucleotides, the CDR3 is TGCGCCAGCAGCGAAGCCGGGGAGCTGTTTTTT. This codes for CASSEAGELFF.

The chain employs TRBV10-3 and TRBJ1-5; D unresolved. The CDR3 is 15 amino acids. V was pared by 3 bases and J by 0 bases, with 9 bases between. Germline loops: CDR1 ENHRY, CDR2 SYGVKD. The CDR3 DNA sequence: TGTGCCATCAGTGACAGCCTCGATAGCAATCAGCCCCAGCATTTT. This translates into CAISDSLDSNQPQHF.

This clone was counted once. The CDR3 nucleotides are TGCGCCAGCAGCACCGGGACAGGGAAGGTGAACACTGAAGCTTTCTTT. Protein product: CASSTGTGKVNTEAFF. The chain couples TRBV5-1 to TRBJ1-1; 9 positions match TRBD1. Germline V CDR1 and CDR2: SGHRS, YFSETQ. The length of the CDR3 is 16 residues. Trimming at V came to 4 bases and at J to 0 bases, leaving 7 bases not matched to a gene.

The CDR3, as DNA: TGTGCCAGCAGCTCCAATACCCAAGAGACCCAGTACTTC. It translates to CASSSNTQETQYF. The chain is built from TRBV5-6 and TRBJ2-5; no reliable D call. Germline V lookup: CDR1 SGHDT, CDR2 YYEEEE. This CDR3 has 13 residues. Trimming shortened V by 3 bases and J by 1 base, and 7 bases separated the two germline ends.

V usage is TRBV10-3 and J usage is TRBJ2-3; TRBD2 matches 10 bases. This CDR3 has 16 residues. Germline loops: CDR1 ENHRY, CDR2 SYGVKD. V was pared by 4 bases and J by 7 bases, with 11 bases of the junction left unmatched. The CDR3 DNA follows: TGTGCCATCAGTGCCCAGCGGGAGGGTCCCCGGAATACGCAGTATTTT. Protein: CAISAQREGPRNTQYF.

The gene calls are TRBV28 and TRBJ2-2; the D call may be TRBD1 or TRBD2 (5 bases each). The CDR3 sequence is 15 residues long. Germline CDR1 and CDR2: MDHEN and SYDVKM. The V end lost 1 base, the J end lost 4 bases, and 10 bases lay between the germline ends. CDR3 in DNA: TGTGCCAGCAGTTTATATGGGACCCCCACCGGGGAGCTGTTTTTT. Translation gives CASSLYGTPTGELFF.

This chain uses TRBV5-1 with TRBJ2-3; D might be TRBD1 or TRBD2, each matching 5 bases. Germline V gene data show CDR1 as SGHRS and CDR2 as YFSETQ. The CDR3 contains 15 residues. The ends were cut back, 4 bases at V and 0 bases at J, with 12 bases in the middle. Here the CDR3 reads CASSMQGASTDTQYF. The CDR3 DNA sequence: TGCGCCAGCAGCATGCAGGGAGCTAGCACAGATACGCAGTATTTT.

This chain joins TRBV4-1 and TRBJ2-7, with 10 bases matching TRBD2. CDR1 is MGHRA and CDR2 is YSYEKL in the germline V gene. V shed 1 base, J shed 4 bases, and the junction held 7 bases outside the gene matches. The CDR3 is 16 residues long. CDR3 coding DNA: TGCGCCAGCAGCCAAGGACTAGCGGGCCTACTTTACGAGCAGTACTTC. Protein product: CASSQGLAGLLYEQYF.

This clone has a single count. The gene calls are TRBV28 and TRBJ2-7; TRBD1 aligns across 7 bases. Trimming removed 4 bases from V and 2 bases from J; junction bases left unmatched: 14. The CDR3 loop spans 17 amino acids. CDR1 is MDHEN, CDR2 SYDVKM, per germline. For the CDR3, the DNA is TGTGCCAGCAGTTACCGCATCCGACAGGGCGCCACCTACGAGCAGTACTTC. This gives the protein CASSYRIRQGATYEQYF.

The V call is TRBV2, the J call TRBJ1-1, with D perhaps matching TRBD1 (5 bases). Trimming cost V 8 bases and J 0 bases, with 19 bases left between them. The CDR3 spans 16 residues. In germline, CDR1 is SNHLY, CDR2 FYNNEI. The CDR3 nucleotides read TGTGCCAGCCAGAAGCAGGGCCAGCTTATGAACACTGAAGCTTTCTTT. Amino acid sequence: CASQKQGQLMNTEAFF.

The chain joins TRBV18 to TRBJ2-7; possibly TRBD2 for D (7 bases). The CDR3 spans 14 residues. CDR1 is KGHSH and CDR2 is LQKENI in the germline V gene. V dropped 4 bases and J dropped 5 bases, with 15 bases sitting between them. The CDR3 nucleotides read TGTGCCAGCTCACTCAAGGGGGGGGACCACGAGCAGTACTTC. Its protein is CASSLKGGDHEQYF.

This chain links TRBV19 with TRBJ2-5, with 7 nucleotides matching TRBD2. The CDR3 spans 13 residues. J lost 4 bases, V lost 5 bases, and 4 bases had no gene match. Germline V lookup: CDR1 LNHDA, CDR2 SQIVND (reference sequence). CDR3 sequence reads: CASSAGLTETQYF. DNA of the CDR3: TGTGCCAGTAGTGCGGGACTAACAGAGACCCAGTACTTC. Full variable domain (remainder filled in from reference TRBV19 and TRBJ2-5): DGGITQSPKYLFRKEGQNVTLSCEQNLNHDAMYWYRQDPGQGLRLIYYSQIVNDFQKGDIAEGYSVSREKKESFPLTVTSAQKNPTAFYLCASSAGLTETQYFGPGTRLLVL.

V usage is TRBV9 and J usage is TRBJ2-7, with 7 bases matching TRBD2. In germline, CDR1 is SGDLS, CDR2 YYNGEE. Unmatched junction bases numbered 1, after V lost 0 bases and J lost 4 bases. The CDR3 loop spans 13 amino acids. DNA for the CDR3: TGTGCCAGCAGCGTAGGGGGACTATACGAGCAGTACTTC. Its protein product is CASSVGGLYEQYF.

The DNA for the CDR3 is TGTGCCAGCAGATGGGGGGGAGGGCCGTACAATGAGCAGTTCTTC. This translates into CASRWGGGPYNEQFF. The V call is TRBV6-6, the J call TRBJ2-1; TRBD2 matches 7 bases. Germline loops: CDR1 MNHNY, CDR2 SVGAGI (reference sequence). The trim removed 6 bases at V and 4 bases at J, leaving 9 bases unmatched. This CDR3 region has 15 residues.

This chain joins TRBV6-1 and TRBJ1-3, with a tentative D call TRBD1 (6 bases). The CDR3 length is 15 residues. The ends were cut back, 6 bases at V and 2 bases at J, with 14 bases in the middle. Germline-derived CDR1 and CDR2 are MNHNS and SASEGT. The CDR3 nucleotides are TGTGCCAGCAGGATCCAGACAGGCCCTGGAAACACCATATATTTT. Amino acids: CASRIQTGPGNTIYF.

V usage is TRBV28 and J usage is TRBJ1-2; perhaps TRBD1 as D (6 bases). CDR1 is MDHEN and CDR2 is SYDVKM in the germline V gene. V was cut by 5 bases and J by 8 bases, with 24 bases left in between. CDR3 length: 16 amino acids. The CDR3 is CASSDTRRGFAGGYTF. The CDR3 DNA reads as TGTGCCAGCAGTGACACAAGAAGGGGGTTTGCGGGCGGCTACACCTTC.

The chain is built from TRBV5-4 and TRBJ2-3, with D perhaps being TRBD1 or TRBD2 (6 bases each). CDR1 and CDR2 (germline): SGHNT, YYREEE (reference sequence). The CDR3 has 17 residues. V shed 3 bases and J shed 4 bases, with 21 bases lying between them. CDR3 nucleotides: TGTGCCAGCAGCTCGTGGGGGGCACCACCTCCCTCAGATACGCAGTATTTT. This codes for CASSSWGAPPPSDTQYF.